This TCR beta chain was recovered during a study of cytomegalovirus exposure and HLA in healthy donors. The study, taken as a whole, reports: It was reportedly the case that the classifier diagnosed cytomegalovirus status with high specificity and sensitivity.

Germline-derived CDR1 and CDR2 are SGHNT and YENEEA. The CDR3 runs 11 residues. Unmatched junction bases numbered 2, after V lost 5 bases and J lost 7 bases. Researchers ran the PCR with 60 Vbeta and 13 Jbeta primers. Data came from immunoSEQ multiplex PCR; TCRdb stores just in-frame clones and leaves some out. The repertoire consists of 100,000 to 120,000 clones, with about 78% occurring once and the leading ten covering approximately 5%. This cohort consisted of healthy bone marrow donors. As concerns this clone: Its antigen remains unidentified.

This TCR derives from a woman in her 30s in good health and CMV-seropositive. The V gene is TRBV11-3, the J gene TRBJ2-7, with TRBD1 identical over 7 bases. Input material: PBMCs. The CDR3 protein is CASSAQGEQYF. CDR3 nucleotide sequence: TGTGCCAGCAGCGCACAGGGGGAGCAGTACTTC.